This TCR beta chain was identified during a study of shared clonotypes between healthy human individuals. The study, taken as a whole, reports: Clonotype sharing across donors was expected to vary with sequencing depth. Rarefaction exposed incomplete sorted-subset sequencing despite large depth.

Concerning this clone itself: Its target is unknown.

Evenly divided among several immunoSEQ plates was the genomic DNA of each subset. The data were produced by immunoSEQ multiplex PCR, yet TCRdb's version contains in-frame clones alone and is incomplete. The repertoire has 760,000 or so clones, about 96% of them found once; the top ten carry roughly 0.23%. It was CD45RO-negative cells, positively selected for CCR7, that made up naive CD8 cells, with terminally differentiated effector memory CD45RA+ cells excluded. V was shortened by 0 bases and J by 4 bases, with 6 bases between the two germline ends. This CDR3 region has 13 residues. The germline V gene has CDR1 MNHEY and CDR2 SVGAGI.

The sequencing input was naive CD8+ T cells sorted from blood. The genes are TRBV6-5 and TRBJ2-5; D is unresolved. The TCR comes from a man aged 25 to 45 in good health. The CDR3 loop is CASSYSLLETQYF. CDR3 DNA sequence: TGTGCCAGCAGTTACTCTCTCCTAGAGACCCAGTACTTC.